This TCR beta chain was sequenced during a study of control samples from healthy donors and cancer patients. The CDR3 totals 16 residues. With 2 bases removed from V and 6 bases from J, the gap between germline ends came to 17 bases. Looked up from germline, CDR1 is SGHNT and CDR2 is YENEEA. Assay used: immunoSEQ multiplex PCR; TCRdb lists only in-frame clones, some missing. The sample records fewer than 250,000 clones, 90% to 95% being singletons. The chain recombines TRBV11-3 with TRBJ1-5, with D maybe TRBD1 (5 bases). This clonotype was sampled from a young man in good health. The sample consisted of blood. CDR3 loop: CASSLSLTEAPQPQHF. CDR3 bases: TGTGCCAGCAGCTTATCTTTGACAGAGGCCCCTCAGCCCCAGCATTTT.